This TCR beta chain was captured by sequencing in a study of Ad26.COV2.S vaccination and SARS-CoV-2 variants. Study at large: Ad26.COV2.S, an intramuscular injection, was given once or twice 56 days apart.

Assay: immunoSEQ multiplex PCR; the TCRdb copy retains only in-frame clones and omits some. The sample has some 400,000 clones, approximately 89% seen once. This clone was recorded once. The treatment here: about 20 received Ad26.COV2.S at low or high dose, single or two shots; roughly five received placebo; per-sample allocation not given. The study sampled participants on day 63 after the first vaccine or placebo injection. J lost 6 bases, V lost 5 bases, and 9 bases had no gene match. The germline CDR1 and CDR2 sequences are MNHEY and SVGAGI. The CDR3 spans 15 residues. This TCR was recovered from a person aged 18-65 years who received the Ad26.COV2.S COVID-19 vaccine or a placebo. Sequences were derived from peripheral blood, sampled in a trial of Ad26.COV2.S vaccine versus placebo. This chain connects TRBV6-5 to TRBJ2-3, with 9 positions matching TRBD2. CDR3 residues: CASSPRREGRDTQYF. Here the CDR3 DNA reads TGTGCCAGCAGTCCTCGGCGGGAGGGGCGGGATACGCAGTATTTT.